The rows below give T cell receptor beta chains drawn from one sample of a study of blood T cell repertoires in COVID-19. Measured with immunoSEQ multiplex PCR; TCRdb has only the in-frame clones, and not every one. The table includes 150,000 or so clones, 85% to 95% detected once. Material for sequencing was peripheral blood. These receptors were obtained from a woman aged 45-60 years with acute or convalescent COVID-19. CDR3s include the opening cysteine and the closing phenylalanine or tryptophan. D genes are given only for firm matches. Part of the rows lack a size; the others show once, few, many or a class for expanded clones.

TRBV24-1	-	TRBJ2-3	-	CATSMPGLGTDTQYF	TGTGCCACCAGTATGCCAGGGTTAGGCACAGATACGCAGTATTTT
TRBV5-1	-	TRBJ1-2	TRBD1	CASSPGQGDYGYTF	TGCGCCAGCAGCCCTGGACAGGGAGACTATGGCTACACCTTC
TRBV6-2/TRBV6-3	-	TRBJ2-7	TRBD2	CASSRGLAESYEQYF	TGTGCCAGCAGTAGAGGACTAGCGGAATCCTACGAGCAGTACTTC
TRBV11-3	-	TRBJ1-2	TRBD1	CASSADREPFLRGGYTF	TGTGCCAGCAGCGCCGACAGGGAGCCTTTTCTGAGGGGGGGCTACACCTTC
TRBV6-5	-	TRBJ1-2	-	CASRSRENYGYTF	TGTGCCAGCAGATCCAGGGAAAACTATGGCTACACCTTC
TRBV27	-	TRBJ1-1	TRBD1	CASSSQGALNTEAFF	TGTGCCAGCAGTTCTCAGGGGGCCCTAAACACTGAAGCTTTCTTT
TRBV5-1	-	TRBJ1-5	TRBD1	CASPQPPRDRESVNQPQHF	TGCGCCAGCCCTCAACCCCCGAGGGACAGGGAATCAGTCAATCAGCCCCAGCATTTT
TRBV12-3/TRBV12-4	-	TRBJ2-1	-	CASSRGGGNEQFF	TGTGCCAGCAGTAGGGGGGGTGGGAATGAGCAGTTCTTC
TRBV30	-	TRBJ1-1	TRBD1	CAWSKPGQGTAFF	TGTGCCTGGAGCAAACCGGGACAGGGTACGGCTTTCTTT
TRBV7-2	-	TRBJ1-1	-	CAITRQAGREAFF	TGTGCCATCACCAGACAGGCCGGCCGTGAAGCTTTCTTT
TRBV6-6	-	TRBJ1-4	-	CASSYFVRGGGEKLFF	TGTGCCAGCAGTTACTTTGTCCGGGGAGGAGGTGAAAAACTGTTTTTT
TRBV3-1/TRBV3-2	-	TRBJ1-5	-	CASSRGGARNQPQHF	TGTGCCAGCAGCCGGGGAGGGGCGCGCAATCAGCCCCAGCATTTT
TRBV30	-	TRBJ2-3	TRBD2	CAWIAGTSGATDTQYF	TGTGCCTGGATAGCCGGGACTAGCGGGGCAACAGATACGCAGTATTTT
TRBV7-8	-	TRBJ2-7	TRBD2	CASSDREGRSYEQYF	TGTGCCAGCAGCGATCGGGAGGGCCGATCCTACGAGCAGTACTTC
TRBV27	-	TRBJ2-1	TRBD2	CASVTTSGPSYNEQFF	TGTGCCAGCGTAACCACTAGCGGCCCATCCTACAATGAGCAGTTCTTC
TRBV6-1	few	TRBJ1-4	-	CASSERGVSEKLFF	TGTGCCAGCAGTGAACGGGGGGTGAGCGAAAAACTGTTTTTT
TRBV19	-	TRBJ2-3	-	CASSPGLTYSLTDTQYF	TGTGCCAGTTCCCCTGGACTAACATATTCCCTCACAGATACGCAGTATTTT
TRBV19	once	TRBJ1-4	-	CASSIREGEKLFF	TGTGCCAGTAGTATCAGGGAAGGTGAAAAACTGTTTTTT
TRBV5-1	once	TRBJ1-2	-	CASSLTANYGYTF	TGCGCCAGCAGCTTGACGGCTAACTATGGCTACACCTTC
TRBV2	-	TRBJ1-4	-	CASLIEISDEKLFF	TGTGCCAGCCTCATCGAGATTAGTGATGAAAAACTGTTTTTT
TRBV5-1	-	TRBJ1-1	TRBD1	CASSPWTGMNTEAFF	TGCGCCAGCAGCCCGTGGACAGGGATGAACACTGAAGCTTTCTTT
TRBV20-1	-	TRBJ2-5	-	CSASGETQYF	TGCAGTGCTAGCGGGGAGACCCAGTACTTC
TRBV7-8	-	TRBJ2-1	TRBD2	CASSLSGGAYNEQFF	TGTGCCAGCAGTCTTAGCGGGGGGGCCTACAATGAGCAGTTCTTC
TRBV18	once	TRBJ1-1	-	CASSRLNSEAFF	TGTGCCAGCTCACGCCTAAATTCTGAAGCTTTCTTT
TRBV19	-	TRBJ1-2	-	CASTGGAPSGYTF	TGTGCCAGTACCGGGGGGGCCCCTTCGGGCTACACCTTC
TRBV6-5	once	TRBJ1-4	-	CASSYGQPNEKLFF	TGTGCCAGCAGTTATGGACAGCCGAATGAAAAACTGTTTTTT
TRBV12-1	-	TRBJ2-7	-	CASSFPPGQVNEQYF	TGTGCCAGCAGCTTCCCCCCGGGACAGGTTAACGAGCAGTACTTC
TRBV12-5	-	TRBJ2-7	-	CASARPGDSSYEQYF	TGTGCTAGTGCCCGTCCGGGGGATAGCTCCTACGAGCAGTACTTC
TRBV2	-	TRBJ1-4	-	CASNNGQATNEKLFF	TGTGCCAGCAATAATGGGCAGGCAACTAATGAAAAACTGTTTTTT
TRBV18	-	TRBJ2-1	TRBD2	CASSPPTSNYNEQFF	TGTGCCAGCTCACCACCGACTAGCAACTACAATGAGCAGTTCTTC
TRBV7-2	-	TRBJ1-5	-	CASSARSVQGHQPQHF	TGTGCCAGCAGCGCTAGGTCCGTGCAGGGGCATCAGCCCCAGCATTTT
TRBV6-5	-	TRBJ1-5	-	CASLQGPYQPQHF	TGTGCCAGCCTCCAGGGCCCTTATCAGCCCCAGCATTTT
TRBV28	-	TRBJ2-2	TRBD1	CASSLTSGAGGNTGELFF	TGTGCCAGCAGTTTAACCTCTGGGGCAGGGGGGAACACCGGGGAGCTGTTTTTT
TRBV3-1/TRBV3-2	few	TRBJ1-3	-	CASSLPGRTGNTIYF	TGTGCCAGCAGCCTCCCTGGGAGGACTGGAAACACCATATATTTT
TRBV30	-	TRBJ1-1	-	CAWTAGTRTEAFF	TGTGCCTGGACTGCCGGGACTCGGACTGAAGCTTTCTTT
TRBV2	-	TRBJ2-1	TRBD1	CASSYGQGGVEQFF	TGTGCCAGCAGTTACGGACAGGGTGGAGTCGAGCAGTTCTTC
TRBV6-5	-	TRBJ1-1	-	CATITGLWTEAFF	TGTGCCACCATAACAGGGTTATGGACTGAAGCTTTCTTT